This TCR beta chain was captured by sequencing in a study of human T cells and chemical hapten exposure. Time point here: patch test 1, 2 weeks after DPC sensitization. Indicated treatment: therapeutic diphenylcyclopropenone sensitization with weekly scalp DPC. Sequencing started from total RNA isolated from unfractionated whole blood. As for this clonotype: Its antigen is currently unknown.

V was shortened by 2 bases and J by 4 bases, with 8 bases between the two germline ends. The V gene's germline CDR1 is LNHDA and CDR2 SQIVND (reference sequence). This CDR3 contains 13 residues. Regarding the study as a whole: With DPC sensitization, TCRs exceeding 1 in 1000 frequency showed no change. Because they had alopecia, donors may respond immunologically unlike healthy people. Expanded TCRs produced significantly more large CDR3 similarity clusters than controls did.

In TCRdb, the RACE reads were re-called with MiXCR into one record per CDR3 protein. The sample carries about 34,000 distinct CDR3 sequences, approximately 6.3% recorded once. This sequence joins TRBV19 and TRBJ1-1; D uncertain. This clonotype originated in a woman aged 25 to 39 with alopecia areata. Some clones in this sample may be carry-over from other donors' samples. The sample in question was whole blood, obtained in connection with sensitization to the hapten diphenylcyclopropenone (DPC). The CDR3 region has the DNA TGTGCCAGTAGTATAACGAGGAGCACTGAAGCTTTCTTT. Its translation is CASSITRSTEAFF.